Presented here are 22 T cell receptor beta chains from one specimen sequenced in a study of T-cell reconstitution after alpha-beta-depleted transplantation in children. The library targeted TCRbeta and was prepared with unique molecular identifiers. MiXCR, applied by TCRdb to the PCR reads, yields one record per CDR3 protein. Altogether approximately 350,000 distinct CDR3 sequences are present, under 13% being singletons, with the ten largest covering around 2.4%. This specimen was PBMCs from the stem cell graft donor, taken from the stem cell graft. The source of these receptors is a human donor who donated a stem cell graft to a child with acute lymphoblastic leukemia.

The chain couples TRBV5-1 to TRBJ1-3, with a weak D call TRBD1 (5 bases). Germline assignment: CDR1 SGHRS and CDR2 YFSETQ. Trimming removed 0 bases at V and 0 bases at J, with 7 bases between. The CDR3 totals 15 residues. The CDR3 here is CASSLGQNSGNTIYF. CDR3 in DNA: TGCGCCAGCAGCTTGGGACAGAACTCTGGAAACACCATATATTTT.

This clonotype has a count of ten or more. The chain combines TRBV20-1 with TRBJ1-1; D perhaps matches TRBD1 (6 bases). Between the trimmed V and J ends, which lost 0 bases and 4 bases, there was a span of 15 bases. The CDR3 sequence is 15 residues long. Germline CDR1 DFQATT, CDR2 SNEGSKA (reference sequence). CDR3 DNA: TGCAGTGCTAGAGATATAGGGACACCTAGCACTGAAGCTTTCTTT. Its translation is CSARDIGTPSTEAFF.

This clonotype occurred a few times. V is TRBV7-3 and J is TRBJ2-2; 10 bases agree with TRBD2. This CDR3 spans 15 amino acids. Trimming removed 5 bases from V and 6 bases from J; junction bases left unmatched: 6. CDR1 and CDR2 (germline): SGHTA, FQGTGA. In DNA form, the CDR3 reads TGTGCCAGCAGCACCCTAGCGGGAGCTTCCGGGGAGCTGTTTTTT. Protein product: CASSTLAGASGELFF.

This chain links TRBV19 with TRBJ1-1; possible D gene TRBD1, 6 bases. Germline V gene sequence: CDR1 LNHDA, CDR2 SQIVND (reference sequence). The CDR3 has 15 amino acids. V lost 5 bases and J lost 3, with 16 bases in between. DNA of the CDR3: TGTGCCAGTAGTGGCTCCACAGGGAAGCACACTGAAGCTTTCTTT. This sequence encodes CASSGSTGKHTEAFF.

The chain is built from TRBV28 and TRBJ2-2; D may be TRBD1 (6 bases). CDR3 length equals 18 residues. Trimming removed 1 base from V and 3 bases from J, with 18 bases in between. Germline loops: CDR1 MDHEN, CDR2 SYDVKM. The CDR3 coding sequence is TGTGCCAGCAGTTTATCGGTTGTGGGTACAGGGTACACCGGGGAGCTGTTTTTT. Protein: CASSLSVVGTGYTGELFF.

V is TRBV5-1 and J is TRBJ2-1; no reliable D call. Trimming shortened V by 1 base and J by 6 bases, and 11 bases separated the two germline ends. CDR1 is SGHRS and CDR2 is YFSETQ in the germline V gene. This CDR3 has 14 residues. CDR3 in amino acids: CASSLRSASNEQFF. The DNA of the CDR3 is TGCGCCAGCAGCTTGCGGAGTGCCAGCAATGAGCAGTTCTTC.

This chain joins TRBV27 and TRBJ2-1; D unresolved. The CDR3 contains 15 residues. V dropped 3 bases and J dropped 6 bases, with 15 bases sitting between them. Germline CDR1 is MNHEY and CDR2 is SMNVEV (reference sequence). The CDR3 here is CASSFSFGWGNEQFF. For the CDR3, the DNA is TGTGCCAGCAGTTTTAGTTTCGGTTGGGGCAATGAGCAGTTCTTC.

The chain carries TRBV20-1 and TRBJ2-3, with TRBD2 identical over 8 bases. The CDR3 extends over 10 amino acids. The junction had 2 bases not matched to a gene; V was cut back by 3 bases and J by 12 bases. From germline, CDR1 is DFQATT and CDR2 SNEGSKA (reference sequence). CDR3 protein: CSASGRAQYF. The CDR3, as DNA: TGCAGTGCTAGCGGGAGGGCACAGTATTTT.

The chain is built from TRBV3-1 and TRBJ2-7, with 11 bases identical to TRBD2. The CDR3 is 14 residues long. V was pared by 3 bases and J by 6 bases, with 4 bases of the junction left unmatched. Germline V lookup: CDR1 LGHDT, CDR2 YNNKEL (reference sequence). CDR3 protein: CASSQLAGGGEQYF. The CDR3 bases are TGTGCCAGCAGCCAGCTAGCGGGAGGAGGCGAGCAGTACTTC.

The chain is built from TRBV7-9 and TRBJ1-4; D call uncertain. Trimming took 2 bases from V and 4 from J, leaving 11 bases between them. The CDR3 extends over 15 amino acids. Per germline, CDR1 SEHNR and CDR2 FQNEAQ (reference sequence). The CDR3 region is CASSLLGSINEKLFF. The CDR3 DNA sequence: TGTGCCAGCAGCTTATTAGGGTCCATTAATGAAAAACTGTTTTTT.

There are a few counts of this clonotype. This chain connects TRBV21-1 to TRBJ2-7; TRBD1 is the table's D call, not checked against the DNA. TRBV21-1 is flagged as a pseudogene. The CDR3 runs to 16 residues. CDR3 nucleotide sequence: TGTGCCAGCAGCAAAGCGCAAGGGGACATGACCTACGAGCAGTACTTC. Its protein product is CASSKAQGDMTYEQYF.

The table lists this clonotype with a count of one. A junction end diverges from the germline sequence, so it may reflect a read error. The DNA of the CDR3 is TGCTGTGCTAGAGGCGGACTAGCGGGAGGTGGGACAGATACGCAGTATTTT. Protein product: CCARGGLAGGGTDTQYF. The chain combines TRBV20-1 with TRBJ2-3, with TRBD2 matching over 14 bases. Per the germline V gene, CDR1 is DFQATT and CDR2 is SNEGSKA (reference sequence). The CDR3 spans 17 residues.

This clonotype appeared a single time. This chain links TRBV28 with TRBJ2-7; D remains unclear. CDR3 length: 13 residues. V was shortened by 7 bases and J by 2 bases, with 12 bases between the two germline ends. Germline values: CDR1 MDHEN, CDR2 SYDVKM. The CDR3 sequence: CASTSVHAYEQYF. The CDR3, as DNA: TGTGCCAGCACCAGCGTCCACGCCTACGAGCAGTACTTC.

This clonotype was counted many times. The V gene is TRBV29-1, the J gene TRBJ2-7, with 7 bases aligning to TRBD1. There are 14 residues in the CDR3. V gave up 4 bases and J gave up 1 base; unmatched junction bases: 7. Per the germline V gene, CDR1 is SQVTM and CDR2 is ANQGSEA. The CDR3 reads CSVAAGTESYEQYF. The CDR3 nucleotides are TGCAGCGTTGCTGCTGGGACAGAGTCCTACGAGCAGTACTTC.

This chain's CDR3 is CASSLQFGTLYGYTF. CDR3 DNA sequence: TGCGCCAGCAGCTTGCAGTTCGGGACCCTCTATGGCTACACCTTC. The chain is built from TRBV5-1 and TRBJ1-2, with a weak D call TRBD1 (5 bases). V was clipped by 1 base and J by 4 bases, with 14 bases between them. The CDR3 contains 15 residues. Germline CDR1 SGHRS, CDR2 YFSETQ.

V gene TRBV29-1 combines with J gene TRBJ2-7, with 7 bases that match TRBD1. The CDR3 loop spans 13 amino acids. CDR1 is SQVTM and CDR2 is ANQGSEA in the germline V gene. Germline trimming cut 3 bases from V and 6 bases from J; bases unmatched to any gene: 8. The DNA of the CDR3 is TGCAGCGTTGACGGGGCAGGGGGTTTCGAGCAGTACTTC. As protein: CSVDGAGGFEQYF.

This clonotype has just one count. CDR3 residues: CASREQDVSGELFF. The CDR3 nucleotides read TGTGCCAGTAGGGAACAGGATGTTTCCGGGGAGCTGTTTTTT. The V gene is TRBV19, the J gene TRBJ2-2, with D possibly being TRBD1 (5 bases). There are 14 residues in the CDR3. Between the trimmed V and J ends, which lost 6 bases and 6 bases, there was a span of 14 bases. Germline V gene lookup returns CDR1 LNHDA and CDR2 SQIVND (reference sequence).

This clonotype was detected a few times. V is TRBV5-1 and J is TRBJ1-1; tentative D call: TRBD1 (5 bases). Germline V gene lookup returns CDR1 SGHRS and CDR2 YFSETQ. Trimming removed 2 bases from V and 1 base from J, with 15 bases in between. The CDR3 covers 16 residues. CDR3 DNA sequence: TGCGCCAGCAGCTTCACCATCGGGACGACGAACACTGAAGCTTTCTTT. Translating gives CASSFTIGTTNTEAFF. The variable domain in full, with the rest retrieved from reference TRBV5-1 and TRBJ1-1, is KAGVTQTPRYLIKTRGQQVTLSCSPISGHRSVSWYQQTPGQGLQFLFEYFSETQRNKGNFPGRFSGRQFSNSRSEMNVSTLELGDSALYLCASSFTIGTTNTEAFFGQGTRLTVV.

This chain connects TRBV29-1 to TRBJ1-4, with 7 positions matching TRBD1. The CDR3 runs 13 residues. J gave up 5 bases and V 6 bases, and 6 bases lay outside the gene matches. The germline gives CDR1 SQVTM, CDR2 ANQGSEA. For the CDR3, the DNA is TGCAGCGTCAAGACAGGGTCAAATGAAAAACTGTTTTTT. As protein: CSVKTGSNEKLFF.

V usage is TRBV29-1 and J usage is TRBJ2-7; TRBD2 might be the D (6 bases). Deletions cut 6 bases from V and 3 bases from J, with 6 bases between. Germline loops: CDR1 SQVTM, CDR2 ANQGSEA. The CDR3 is 10 residues long. The CDR3 nucleotides read TGCAGCGTGCGGGACTACGAGCAGTACTTC. Translation: CSVRDYEQYF.

This clonotype showed up just a few times. In DNA form, the CDR3 reads TGTGCCAGCAGCTTAGTCGTGACTAGCGGCTACAATGAGCAGTTCTTC. The encoded protein is CASSLVVTSGYNEQFF. The chain employs TRBV7-2 and TRBJ2-1, with 9 bases identical to TRBD2. The V segment lost 1 base and the J segment 3 bases; nucleotides outside the gene matches: 4. The CDR3 loop spans 16 amino acids. The germline V gene encodes CDR1 SGHTA and CDR2 FQGNSA.

This sequence joins TRBV7-8 and TRBJ2-7; 8 bases align to TRBD2. V shed 5 bases, J shed 0 bases, and the junction held 12 bases outside the gene matches. The CDR3 has 17 amino acids. Per the germline V gene, CDR1 is SGHVS and CDR2 is FQNEAQ. CDR3 sequence (DNA): TGTGCCAGCAGCCTCTATATTAGCGGGACCACCTCCTACGAGCAGTACTTC. Residues: CASSLYISGTTSYEQYF. The full variable domain, rest sourced from reference TRBV7-8 and TRBJ2-7, is GAGVSQSPRYKVAKRGQDVALRCDPISGHVSLFWYQQALGQGPEFLTYFQNEAQLDKSGLPSDRFFAERPEGSVSTLKIQRTQQEDSAVYLCASSLYISGTTSYEQYFGPGTRLTVT.